This paragraph covers one T cell receptor (beta chain) sequence. The repertoire was sequenced with immunoSEQ multiplex PCR; TCRdb's copy has only in-frame clones and lacks some. The data hold a few hundred thousand clones, with nearly 90% observed a single time. The V and J ends lost 3 bases and 0 bases respectively, with 9 bases between them. The CDR3 length is 15 residues. Germline assignment: CDR1 LGHDT and CDR2 YNNKEL (reference sequence). The entry originates in a study of blood T cell repertoires in COVID-19. Study at large: Sources were T cells, B-cell-depleted T cells, or PBMCs; the material itself was cDNA or gDNA.

The sequence derives from a man between 18 and 35 years old with active or convalescent COVID-19. This chain uses TRBV3-1 (or the pseudogene TRBV3-2) with TRBJ2-1; D possibly corresponds to TRBD2 (6 bases). Sequencing used peripheral blood. The CDR3 DNA reads TGTGCCAGCAGCCAGGACTACAGCTCCTACAATGAGCAGTTCTTC. Translating gives CASSQDYSSYNEQFF.